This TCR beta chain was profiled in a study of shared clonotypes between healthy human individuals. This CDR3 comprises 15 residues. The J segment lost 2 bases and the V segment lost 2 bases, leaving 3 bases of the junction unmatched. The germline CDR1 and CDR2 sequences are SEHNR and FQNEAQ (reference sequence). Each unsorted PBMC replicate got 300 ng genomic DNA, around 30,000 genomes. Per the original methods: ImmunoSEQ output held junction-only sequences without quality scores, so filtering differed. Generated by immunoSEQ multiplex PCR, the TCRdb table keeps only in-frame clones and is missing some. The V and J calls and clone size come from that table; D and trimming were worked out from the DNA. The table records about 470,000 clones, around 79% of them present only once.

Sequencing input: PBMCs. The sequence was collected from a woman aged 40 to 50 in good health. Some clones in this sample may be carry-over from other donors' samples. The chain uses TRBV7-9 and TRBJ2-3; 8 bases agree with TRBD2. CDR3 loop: CASSLYGRDTDTQYF. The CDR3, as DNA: TGTGCCAGCAGCTTATACGGGAGGGACACAGATACGCAGTATTTT.